The 21 T cell receptor beta chains in this list originate from one sample, sequenced in a study of blood T cell repertoires in COVID-19. The protocol was immunoSEQ multiplex PCR, while the TCRdb copy is restricted to in-frame clones and leaves out a portion. Of just under 150,000 clones listed, approximately 89% are singletons. The specimen sequenced was peripheral blood. These receptor sequences come from a human donor in a cohort sampled during active COVID-19.

This clone was recorded a few times. The J gene is TRBJ1-2, the V gene TRBV4-3, with 8 bases that match TRBD1. This CDR3 is built from 14 residues. The J segment lost 8 bases and the V segment lost 3 bases, leaving 8 bases of the junction unmatched. Germline V gives CDR1 LGHNA, CDR2 YSLEER. The CDR3 reads CASSHDRGVEGYTF. The CDR3 DNA reads TGCGCCAGCAGCCACGACAGGGGCGTAGAGGGCTACACCTTC.

CDR3 bases: TGTGCCAGCAGCCAATTAGGACAGGGGAACTCTGGAAACACCATATATTTT. This gives the protein CASSQLGQGNSGNTIYF. V usage is TRBV3-1 (or the pseudogene TRBV3-2) and J usage is TRBJ1-3; 9 nucleotides align to TRBD1. The CDR3 runs 17 residues. From germline, CDR1 is LGHDT and CDR2 YNNKEL (reference sequence). After removal of 2 bases from V and 0 bases from J, the junction contained 5 bases not matched to a gene.

J is TRBJ2-2 and V is TRBV19, with TRBD2 identical over 12 bases. This CDR3 spans 16 amino acids. Germline-derived CDR1 and CDR2 are LNHDA and SQIVND (reference sequence). V trimming: 7 bases; J trimming: 4 bases; junction bases outside the gene matches: 7. The CDR3 DNA reads TGTGCCAGTACCAGGACTAGCGGGGCTCCCACCGGGGAGCTGTTTTTT. The encoded protein is CASTRTSGAPTGELFF.

The chain employs TRBV30 and TRBJ2-7, with 8 bases identical to TRBD1. Germline CDR1 is GTSNPN and CDR2 is SVGIG (reference sequence). V gave up 1 base and J gave up 6 bases; unmatched junction bases: 5. The CDR3 length is 13 residues. The CDR3 region is CAWSADRDREQYF. CDR3 in DNA: TGTGCCTGGAGTGCGGACAGGGACCGCGAGCAGTACTTC.

The chain employs TRBV5-6 and TRBJ1-2, with 7 bases aligning to TRBD1. The CDR3 covers 13 residues. J gave up 7 bases and V 4 bases, and 7 bases lay outside the gene matches. Germline CDR1 is SGHDT and CDR2 is YYEEEE. In DNA form, the CDR3 reads TGTGCCAGCAGCCGACAGGGACTTGGTGGCTACACCTTC. Amino acid sequence: CASSRQGLGGYTF.

The chain couples TRBV27 to TRBJ1-4; D unresolved. Trimming removed 7 bases at V and 0 bases at J, with 9 bases between. Germline V gene data show CDR1 as MNHEY and CDR2 as SMNVEV (reference sequence). The CDR3 covers 14 residues. The CDR3 nucleotides read TGTGCCAGCAAGGCGGGTCCAACTAATGAAAAACTGTTTTTT. Protein sequence: CASKAGPTNEKLFF.

This chain joins TRBV5-4 and TRBJ2-1; 8 bases fit TRBD2. The CDR3 length is 14 residues. V dropped 4 bases and J dropped 3; count of bases not matched to a gene: 3. Germline values: CDR1 SGHNT, CDR2 YYREEE (reference sequence). CDR3 DNA: TGTGCCAGCAGCGGCGGGGGGTTCTACAATGAGCAGTTCTTC. Protein: CASSGGGFYNEQFF.

The chain employs TRBV25-1 and TRBJ1-1; 8 bases are shared with TRBD1. The V segment lost 5 bases and the J segment 1 base; nucleotides outside the gene matches: 3. The CDR3 is 14 amino acids. Germline CDR1 reads MGHDK; CDR2 reads SYGVNS. CDR3 DNA sequence: TGTGCCAGCAGTTGGACAGGGTCGAACACTGAAGCTTTCTTT. As protein: CASSWTGSNTEAFF.

The chain is built from TRBV7-3 and TRBJ2-5; 10 bases fit TRBD1. Germline V CDR1 and CDR2: SGHTA, FQGTGA. The CDR3 runs 13 residues. Germline trimming cut 4 bases from V and 5 bases from J; bases unmatched to any gene: 1. CDR3 nucleotide sequence: TGTGCCAGCAGCTCGGGACAGGGGGAGACCCAGTACTTC. Its translation is CASSSGQGETQYF.

The V gene is TRBV27, the J gene TRBJ2-1; D perhaps matches TRBD2 (6 bases). Germline V gene lookup returns CDR1 MNHEY and CDR2 SMNVEV (reference sequence). The CDR3 consists of 14 residues. The V gene lost 4 bases and the J gene lost 8 bases, with 15 bases spanning the gap. This CDR3 reads CASSWRDQQDEQFF. As DNA, the CDR3 is TGTGCCAGCAGTTGGCGGGACCAACAAGATGAGCAGTTCTTC.

The chain carries TRBV6-5 and TRBJ2-7, with D maybe TRBD1 (5 bases). Germline CDR1 is MNHEY and CDR2 is SVGAGI. This CDR3 spans 15 amino acids. The V end lost 0 bases, the J end lost 4 bases, and 13 bases lay between the germline ends. CDR3 amino acids: CASSYSGALGYEQYF. CDR3 sequence (DNA): TGTGCCAGCAGTTACTCTGGGGCGCTCGGATACGAGCAGTACTTC.

The V and J genes are TRBV9 and TRBJ2-1; TRBD2 is a possible D gene (6 bases). The CDR3 spans 16 residues. Germline V gene data show CDR1 as SGDLS and CDR2 as YYNGEE. Trimming left V 0 bases short and J 0 bases short, with 10 bases between. CDR3 DNA sequence: TGTGCCAGCAGCGTAGGGGGGGAGAGCTCCTACAATGAGCAGTTCTTC. Amino acids: CASSVGGESSYNEQFF.

This clone has a handful of counts. This chain uses TRBV25-1 with TRBJ1-3; D gene ambiguous. Germline CDR1 reads MGHDK; CDR2 reads SYGVNS. The CDR3 has 14 residues. V was shortened by 7 bases and J by 0 bases, with 10 bases between the two germline ends. As DNA, the CDR3 is TGTGCCAGCACTCCCAGGAACTCTGGAAACACCATATATTTT. This gives the protein CASTPRNSGNTIYF.

This clone showed up just a few times. The V and J genes are TRBV29-1 and TRBJ1-2; 7 positions agree with TRBD1. The germline CDR1 and CDR2 sequences are SQVTM and ANQGSEA. Trimming at V came to 0 bases and at J to 5 bases, leaving 12 bases not matched to a gene. This CDR3 is built from 16 residues. CDR3: CSVEDGDRGRSYGYTF. Here the CDR3 DNA reads TGCAGCGTTGAAGACGGGGACAGAGGAAGGTCTTATGGCTACACCTTC.

This clone has just one count. The chain is built from TRBV11-2 and TRBJ1-5, with D tentatively TRBD1 (6 bases). This CDR3 spans 14 amino acids. Germline CDR1 and CDR2: SGHAT and FQNNGV. V gave up 5 bases and J gave up 2 bases, with 10 bases separating them. In DNA, the CDR3 is TGTGCCAGCAGCCAACAGGGAGGCAATCAGCCCCAGCATTTT. It specifies CASSQQGGNQPQHF.

The chain links TRBV4-1 to TRBJ2-1; TRBD1 might be the D (5 bases). Trimming pared 4 bases from V and 1 base from J, leaving 11 bases between. The CDR3 is made up of 15 amino acids. From germline, CDR1 is MGHRA and CDR2 YSYEKL. The CDR3 DNA sequence: TGCGCCAGCAGCCTATCGACAGTATCCTACAATGAGCAGTTCTTC. Protein: CASSLSTVSYNEQFF.

The chain uses TRBV6-5 and TRBJ1-1; D possibly corresponds to TRBD1 (6 bases). Germline values: CDR1 MNHEY, CDR2 SVGAGI. The ends were cut back, 7 bases at V and 0 bases at J, with 9 bases in the middle. The CDR3 has 13 amino acids. DNA of the CDR3: TGTGCCAGCACAAGGACAGTGAACACTGAAGCTTTCTTT. It is translated as CASTRTVNTEAFF.

The CDR3 region has the DNA TGTGCCAGTAGTATTGACGGGTATCCCCCCTACAATGAGCAGTTCTTC. It codes for CASSIDGYPPYNEQFF. The V and J genes are TRBV19 and TRBJ2-1; D ambiguous. The V and J ends lost 3 bases and 2 bases respectively, with 14 bases between them. CDR1 is LNHDA and CDR2 is SQIVND in the germline V gene (reference sequence). The CDR3 contains 16 residues.

The genes are TRBV7-2 and TRBJ2-5; D may be TRBD2 (5 bases). Germline assignment: CDR1 SGHTA and CDR2 FQGNSA. Trimming pared 7 bases from V and 5 bases from J, leaving 17 bases between. This CDR3 is built from 14 residues. The CDR3 DNA follows: TGTGCCAGCACCGTTAGCGTTAAAAGGGAGACCCAGTACTTC. Translating gives CASTVSVKRETQYF.

A few counts support this clone. The chain has TRBV7-8 and TRBJ1-2; D might be TRBD1 (6 bases). Trimming pared 4 bases from V and 7 bases from J, leaving 16 bases between. From germline, CDR1 is SGHVS and CDR2 FQNEAQ. The CDR3 loop spans 14 amino acids. CDR3 in DNA: TGTGCCAGCAGCTCATGGGGGCAGGATGGTGGCTACACCTTC. Translated: CASSSWGQDGGYTF.

This sequence joins TRBV7-3 and TRBJ2-3, with a tentative D call TRBD2 (6 bases). CDR1 and CDR2 from the germline V gene are SGHTA and FQGTGA. The CDR3 sequence is 15 residues long. Trimming cost V 4 bases and J 5 bases, with 16 bases left between them. The CDR3 region has the DNA TGTGCCAGCAGCTCTACCGGCGGGGTGGAAGATACGCAGTATTTT. Its translation is CASSSTGGVEDTQYF. Supplemented by reference TRBV7-3 and TRBJ2-3, the full variable domain reads GAGVSQTPSNKVTEKGKYVELRCDPISGHTALYWYRQSLGQGPEFLIYFQGTGAADDSGLPNDRFFAVRPEGSVSTLKIQRTERGDSAVYLCASSSTGGVEDTQYFGPGTRLTVL.